This T cell receptor beta chain was observed in a study of T cells in Graves' hyperthyroidism and ophthalmopathy. Study details: The authors collected peripheral blood at initial diagnosis, before any treatment.

This clonotype was seen a single time. A much larger clone lies a single base off, so this may be a read error. The CDR3 is made up of 13 amino acids. Germline CDR1 is MNHEY and CDR2 is SMNVEV (reference sequence). Trimming shortened V by 5 bases and J by 7 bases, and 12 bases separated the two germline ends. Researchers took RNA transcripts and amplified the TCR beta CDR3 regions from them. The HTBI primer set was used in a first-round RT-PCR of the TCR CDR3. A single record per CDR3 protein comes from TCRdb applying MiXCR to the multiplex PCR reads. This sample has a few hundred thousand distinct CDR3 sequences, with about 15% found just once.

V is TRBV27 and J is TRBJ2-1; no reliable D call. The TCR originated in a woman in her late teens or twenties with Graves' hyperthyroidism. The sequenced sample consisted of blood. CDR3 in amino acids: CASSQDSNNEQFF. CDR3 sequence (DNA): TGTGCCAGCAGTCAAGATTCCAATAATGAGCAGTTCTTC.